What follows describes a single T cell receptor beta chain. Obtained from alopecia areata patients were lesional scalp punch biopsies along with peripheral blood. The data were taken from a study of CD8+ T cells in alopecia areata. Study context: Dosing with tofacitinib proceeded for 6 to 18 months, followed by 6 months off drug.

The CDR3 has 15 amino acids. V lost 5 bases to trimming and J lost 9 bases, with 21 bases between them. Per the germline V gene, CDR1 is SGHDT and CDR2 is YYEEEE. Extraction and reverse transcription of RNA yielded cDNA as the sequencing template. The repertoire was sequenced with immunoSEQ multiplex PCR; TCRdb's copy has only in-frame clones and lacks some. The table includes roughly 250,000 clones, less than 80% detected once. The source material was CD4+ T cells sorted from blood, sampled at week 0. The chain combines TRBV5-6 with TRBJ1-5; D is perhaps TRBD1 (6 bases). This clonotype originated in a human donor with alopecia areata. This CDR3 is CASRSSGALGGPQHF. The CDR3, as DNA: TGTGCCAGCAGGTCATCAGGGGCCCTAGGGGGGCCCCAGCATTTT.